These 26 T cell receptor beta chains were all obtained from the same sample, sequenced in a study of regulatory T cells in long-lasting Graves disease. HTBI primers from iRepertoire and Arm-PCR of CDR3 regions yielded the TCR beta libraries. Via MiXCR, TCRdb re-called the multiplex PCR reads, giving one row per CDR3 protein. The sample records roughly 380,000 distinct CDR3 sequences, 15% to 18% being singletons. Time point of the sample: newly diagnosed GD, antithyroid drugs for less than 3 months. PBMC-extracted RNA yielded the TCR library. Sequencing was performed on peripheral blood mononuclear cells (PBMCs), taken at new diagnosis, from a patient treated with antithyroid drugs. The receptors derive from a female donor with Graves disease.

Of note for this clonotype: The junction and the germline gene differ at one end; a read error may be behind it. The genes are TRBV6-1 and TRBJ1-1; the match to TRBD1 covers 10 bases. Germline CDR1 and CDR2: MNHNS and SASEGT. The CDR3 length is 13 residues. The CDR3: CSSDRGRDTEAFF. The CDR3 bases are TGTTCCAGTGACAGGGGGCGGGACACTGAAGCTTTCTTT.

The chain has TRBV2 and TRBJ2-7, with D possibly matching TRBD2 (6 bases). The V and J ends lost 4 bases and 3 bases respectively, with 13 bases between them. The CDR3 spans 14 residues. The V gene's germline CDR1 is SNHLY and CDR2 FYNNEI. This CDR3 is CASSGGGGNYEQYF. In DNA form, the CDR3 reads TGTGCCAGCAGTGGGGGCGGAGGGAACTACGAGCAGTACTTC.

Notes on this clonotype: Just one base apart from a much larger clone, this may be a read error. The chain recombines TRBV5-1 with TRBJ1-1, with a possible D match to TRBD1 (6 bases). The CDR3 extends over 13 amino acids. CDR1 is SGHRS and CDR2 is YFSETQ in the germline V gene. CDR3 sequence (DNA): TGCGGCAGCAGCTTGAAGGGGGACACTGAAGCTTTCTTT. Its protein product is CGSSLKGDTEAFF.

The CDR3 nucleotides read TGCGCCAGCAGCTTGGCCGGGACGGAAAAAGAGACCCAGTACTTC. The encoded protein is CASSLAGTEKETQYF. The genes are TRBV5-1 and TRBJ2-5; D possibly matches TRBD1 or TRBD2 (5 bases each). Germline values: CDR1 SGHRS, CDR2 YFSETQ. CDR3 length equals 15 residues. Trimming took off 0 bases at V and 3 bases at J, with 12 bases between the two ends.

As DNA, the CDR3 is TGTGCCACCGGGCTAGGCACTGAAGCTTTCTTT. Residues: CATGLGTEAFF. V and J are TRBV19 and TRBJ1-1, with D unresolved. The CDR3 extends over 11 amino acids. CDR1 is LNHDA, CDR2 SQIVND, per germline (reference sequence). Trimming left V 10 bases short and J 4 bases short, with 10 bases between.

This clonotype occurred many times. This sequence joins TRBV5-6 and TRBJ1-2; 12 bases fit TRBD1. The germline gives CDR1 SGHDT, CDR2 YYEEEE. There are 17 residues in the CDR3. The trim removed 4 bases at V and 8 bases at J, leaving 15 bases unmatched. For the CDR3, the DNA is TGTGCCAGCAGCCCCCTACACGCCGGGACAGGGGGCGAAGGCTACACCTTC. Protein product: CASSPLHAGTGGEGYTF.

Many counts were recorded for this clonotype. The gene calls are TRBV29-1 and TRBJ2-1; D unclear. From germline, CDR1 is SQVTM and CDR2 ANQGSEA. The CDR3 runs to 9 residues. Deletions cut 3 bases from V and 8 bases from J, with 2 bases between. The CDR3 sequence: CSVDHEQFF. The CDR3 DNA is TGCAGCGTTGACCATGAGCAGTTCTTC.

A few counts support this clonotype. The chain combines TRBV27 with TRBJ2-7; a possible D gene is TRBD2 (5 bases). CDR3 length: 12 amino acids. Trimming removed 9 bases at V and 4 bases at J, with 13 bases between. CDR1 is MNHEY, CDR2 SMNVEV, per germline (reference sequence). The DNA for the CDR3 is TGTGCCAGGGCCCCGAGGGATTACGAGCAGTACTTC. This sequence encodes CARAPRDYEQYF.

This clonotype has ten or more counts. The CDR3 spells CASSGSGRGTPYGYTF. The CDR3 DNA reads TGTGCCAGCAGCGGCTCCGGACGTGGAACCCCCTATGGCTACACCTTC. V gene TRBV6-1 combines with J gene TRBJ1-2; D unresolved. CDR3 size: 16 residues. CDR1 is MNHNS and CDR2 is SASEGT in the germline V gene. V lost 6 bases and J lost 4, with 21 bases in between.

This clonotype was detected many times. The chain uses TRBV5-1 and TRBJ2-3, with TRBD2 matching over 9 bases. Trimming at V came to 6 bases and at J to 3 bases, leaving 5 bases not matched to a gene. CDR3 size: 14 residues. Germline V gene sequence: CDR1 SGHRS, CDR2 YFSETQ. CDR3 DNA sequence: TGCGCCAGCACTAACCTAGCGGGGACAGATACGCAGTATTTT. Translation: CASTNLAGTDTQYF.

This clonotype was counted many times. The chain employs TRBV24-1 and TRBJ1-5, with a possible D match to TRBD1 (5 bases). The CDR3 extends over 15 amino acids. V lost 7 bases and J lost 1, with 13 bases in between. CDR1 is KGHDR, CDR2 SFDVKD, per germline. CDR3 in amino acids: CATRFGGGSNQPQHF. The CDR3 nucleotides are TGTGCCACCAGGTTTGGGGGAGGAAGCAATCAGCCCCAGCATTTT.

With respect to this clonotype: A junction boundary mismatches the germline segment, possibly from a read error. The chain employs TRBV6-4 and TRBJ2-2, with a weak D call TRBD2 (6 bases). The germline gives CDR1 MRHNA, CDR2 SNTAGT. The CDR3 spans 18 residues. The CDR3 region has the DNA TGTGCCAGCAGTGAGGAGGGACGGACGTTCCCATACACCGGGGGGCTGTTTTTT. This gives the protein CASSEEGRTFPYTGGLFF.

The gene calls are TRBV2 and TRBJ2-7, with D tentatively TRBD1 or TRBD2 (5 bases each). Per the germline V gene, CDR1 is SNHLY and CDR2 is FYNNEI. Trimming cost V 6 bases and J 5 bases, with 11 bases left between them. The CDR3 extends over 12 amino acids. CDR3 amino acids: CASRGTVDEQYF. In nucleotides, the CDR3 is TGTGCCAGCAGAGGGACGGTGGACGAGCAGTACTTC.

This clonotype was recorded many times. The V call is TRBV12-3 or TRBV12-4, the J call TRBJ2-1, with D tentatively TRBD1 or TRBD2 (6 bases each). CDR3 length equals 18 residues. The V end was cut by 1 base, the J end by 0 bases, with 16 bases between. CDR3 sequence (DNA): TGTGCCAGCAGTTTAGAGAGGGGGGCGGGCTTCTCCTACAATGAGCAGTTCTTC. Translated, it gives CASSLERGAGFSYNEQFF.

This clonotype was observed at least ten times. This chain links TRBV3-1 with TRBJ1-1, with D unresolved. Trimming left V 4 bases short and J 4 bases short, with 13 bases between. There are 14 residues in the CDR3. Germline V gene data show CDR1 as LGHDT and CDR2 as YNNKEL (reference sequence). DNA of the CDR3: TGTGCCAGCAGCCCCTCCGACAAGGTCACTGAAGCTTTCTTT. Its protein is CASSPSDKVTEAFF.

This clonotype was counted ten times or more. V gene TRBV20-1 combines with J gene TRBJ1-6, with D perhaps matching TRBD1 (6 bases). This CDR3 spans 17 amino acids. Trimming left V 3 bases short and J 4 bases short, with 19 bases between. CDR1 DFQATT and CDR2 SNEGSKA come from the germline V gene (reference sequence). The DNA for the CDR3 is TGCAGTGCTAGTCATACGCGGACAGACCTTTATAATTCACCCCTCCACTTT. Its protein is CSASHTRTDLYNSPLHF.

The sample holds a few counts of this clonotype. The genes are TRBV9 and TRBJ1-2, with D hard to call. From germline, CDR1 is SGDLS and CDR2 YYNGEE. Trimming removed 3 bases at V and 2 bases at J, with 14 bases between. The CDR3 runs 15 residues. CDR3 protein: CASSGGPGPNYGYTF. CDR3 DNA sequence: TGTGCCAGCAGCGGAGGACCGGGTCCCAACTATGGCTACACCTTC.

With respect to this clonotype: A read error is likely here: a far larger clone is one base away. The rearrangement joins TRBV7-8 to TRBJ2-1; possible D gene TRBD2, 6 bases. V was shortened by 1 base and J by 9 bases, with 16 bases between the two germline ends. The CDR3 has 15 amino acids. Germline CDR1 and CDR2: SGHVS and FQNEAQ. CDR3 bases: TGTGCCAGCAGCTTAGTAGCGGTCGGTGGAAGTGAGCAGTTCTTC. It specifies CASSLVAVGGSEQFF.

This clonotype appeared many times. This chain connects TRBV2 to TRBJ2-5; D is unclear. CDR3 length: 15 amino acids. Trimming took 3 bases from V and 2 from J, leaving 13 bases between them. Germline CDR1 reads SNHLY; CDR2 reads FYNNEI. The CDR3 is CASSEQGTDQETQYF. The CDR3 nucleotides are TGTGCCAGCAGTGAGCAAGGAACGGATCAAGAGACCCAGTACTTC.

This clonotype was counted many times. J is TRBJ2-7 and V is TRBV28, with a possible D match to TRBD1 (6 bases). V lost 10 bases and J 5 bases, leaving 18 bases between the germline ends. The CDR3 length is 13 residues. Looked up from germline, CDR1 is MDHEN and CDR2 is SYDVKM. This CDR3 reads CATTTGAPHEQYF. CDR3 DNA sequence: TGTGCCACCACGACAGGTGCTCCCCACGAGCAGTACTTC.

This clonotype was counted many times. The chain's CDR3 is CASSLLGLRRDGYTF. DNA for the CDR3: TGTGCCAGCAGTTTATTGGGATTAAGGCGTGATGGCTACACCTTC. The rearrangement joins TRBV28 to TRBJ1-2; D ambiguous. The CDR3 totals 15 residues. Germline-derived CDR1 and CDR2 are MDHEN and SYDVKM. V was clipped by 1 base and J by 6 bases, with 15 bases between them.

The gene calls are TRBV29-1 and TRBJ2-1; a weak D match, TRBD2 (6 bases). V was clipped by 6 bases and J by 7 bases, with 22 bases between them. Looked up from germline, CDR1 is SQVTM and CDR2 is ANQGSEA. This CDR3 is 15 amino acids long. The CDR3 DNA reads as TGCAGCGTAGACTTAAAAGGAGGGTTGGGGAATGAGCAGTTCTTC. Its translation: CSVDLKGGLGNEQFF.

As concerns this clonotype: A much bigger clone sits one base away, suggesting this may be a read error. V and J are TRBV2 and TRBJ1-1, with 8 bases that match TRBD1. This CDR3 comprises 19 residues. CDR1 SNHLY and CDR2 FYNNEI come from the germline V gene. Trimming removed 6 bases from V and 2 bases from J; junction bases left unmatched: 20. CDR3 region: CASSSNILGTGVSNTEAFF. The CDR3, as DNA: TGTGCCAGCAGCTCCAACATCCTCGGGACAGGTGTTAGTAACACTGAAGCTTTCTTT.

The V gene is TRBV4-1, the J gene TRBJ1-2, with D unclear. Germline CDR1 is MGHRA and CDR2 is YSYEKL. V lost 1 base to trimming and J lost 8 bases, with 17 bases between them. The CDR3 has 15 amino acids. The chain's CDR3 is CASSQGAHTAVGYTF. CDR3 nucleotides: TGCGCCAGCAGCCAAGGTGCCCACACCGCGGTCGGCTACACCTTC.

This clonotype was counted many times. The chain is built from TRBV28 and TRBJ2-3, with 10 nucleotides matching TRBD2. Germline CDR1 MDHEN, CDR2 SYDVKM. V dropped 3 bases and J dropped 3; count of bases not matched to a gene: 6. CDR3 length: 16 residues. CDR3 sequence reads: CASSFSAGGLTDTQYF. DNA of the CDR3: TGTGCCAGCAGTTTTTCAGCGGGGGGGCTGACAGATACGCAGTATTTT.

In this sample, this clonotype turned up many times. Here the CDR3 DNA reads TGCGCCAGCAGCTTGGAGGCGAGGGAAGAGACCCAGTACTTC. It yields the protein CASSLEAREETQYF. This chain connects TRBV5-1 to TRBJ2-5; TRBD2 is a possible D gene (5 bases). Between the trimmed V and J ends, which lost 0 bases and 3 bases, there was a span of 9 bases. The CDR3 has 14 residues. Germline CDR1 SGHRS, CDR2 YFSETQ.